This is a list of T cell receptor beta chains from one sample in a study of blood T cell repertoires in COVID-19. TCRdb keeps only in-frame clones here, not all; method: immunoSEQ multiplex PCR. The table shows about 150,000 clones, with more than 85% occurring only once. Sequenced input: PBMCs or T cells enriched from blood (not recorded which). These receptors were collected from a woman in her forties or fifties who had recovered from COVID-19. The CDR3 runs from the conserved cysteine through the conserved F or W. A D gene is named only where the DNA matches it firmly. Rows may omit the clone size; those that give it use once, few, many or a size class.

j_call clone_size v_call d_call cdr3_aa cdr3_nt
TRBJ1-6 - TRBV6-2/TRBV6-3 - CASSFGDSPLHF TGTGCCAGCAGTTTCGGGGATTCACCCCTCCACTTT
TRBJ2-7 - TRBV5-1 TRBD1 CASSLRVGQIYEQYF TGCGCCAGCAGCTTGAGGGTGGGACAGATCTACGAGCAGTACTTC
TRBJ2-5 - TRBV7-2 - CASSLTGTTETQYF TGTGCCAGCAGCTTGACAGGAACAACGGAGACCCAGTACTTC
TRBJ1-1 - TRBV7-3 - CASSMTVNTEAFF TGTGCCAGCAGCATGACAGTTAACACTGAAGCTTTCTTT
TRBJ1-5 - TRBV28 TRBD1 CASSLGQGMSNQPQHF TGTGCCAGCAGTTTGGGACAGGGGATGAGCAATCAGCCCCAGCATTTT
TRBJ2-7 - TRBV5-8 - CASSPRRARGEQYF TGTGCCAGCAGCCCTAGGCGGGCCCGGGGCGAGCAGTACTTC
TRBJ2-6 - TRBV2 - CASTARDFLSSGANVLTF TGTGCCAGCACCGCCCGGGACTTTCTGAGCTCTGGGGCCAACGTCCTGACTTTC
TRBJ2-3 - TRBV7-3 - CASSPGLTDTQYF TGTGCCAGCAGCCCGGGACTCACAGATACGCAGTATTTT
TRBJ1-5 - TRBV10-3 TRBD1 CAISDPGQGGNQPQHF TGTGCCATCAGTGACCCCGGACAGGGAGGCAATCAGCCCCAGCATTTT
TRBJ1-2 - TRBV5-1 TRBD1 CASSKGQGYGYTF TGCGCCAGCAGCAAAGGACAGGGGTATGGCTACACCTTC
TRBJ1-2 - TRBV27 - CASLPTGGARYGYTF TGTGCCAGCCTTCCAACGGGGGGCGCCAGATATGGCTACACCTTC
TRBJ2-1 - TRBV1 - CTSPPSGATYNEQFF TGCACCAGCCCCCCTAGCGGGGCTACCTACAATGAGCAGTTCTTC
TRBJ1-5 - TRBV20-1 - CSASLAGFGEAQHF TGCAGTGCTAGTCTAGCAGGTTTTGGAGAGGCCCAGCATTTT
TRBJ2-7 - TRBV19 - CASSKTGKYEQYF TGTGCCAGTAGTAAGACAGGCAAATACGAGCAGTACTTC
TRBJ2-2 - TRBV24-1 TRBD2 CATSVPSGGTNTGELFF TGTGCCACCAGTGTACCTAGCGGGGGGACGAACACCGGGGAGCTGTTTTTT
TRBJ2-1 - TRBV19 TRBD2 CASSRTSGSSYNEQFF TGTGCCAGTAGTAGAACTAGCGGGAGCTCCTACAATGAGCAGTTCTTC
TRBJ2-3 - TRBV27 - CASSPLYLSSTDTQYF TGTGCCAGCAGTCCCCTATATCTTTCTAGCACAGATACGCAGTATTTT
TRBJ2-2 - TRBV18 TRBD1 CASSSDRATGELFF TGTGCCAGCTCATCTGACAGGGCGACCGGGGAGCTGTTTTTT
TRBJ2-5 - TRBV3-1/TRBV3-2 TRBD1 CASSQGDRATYETQYF TGTGCCAGCAGCCAGGGGGACAGAGCGACGTATGAGACCCAGTACTTC
TRBJ2-5 - TRBV7-9 - CASSLVLAGETQYF TGTGCCAGCAGCTTAGTACTAGCCGGTGAGACCCAGTACTTC
TRBJ1-4 - TRBV19 TRBD1 CASSGGTGLREKLFF TGTGCCAGTAGTGGTGGGACAGGTCTACGTGAAAAACTGTTTTTT
TRBJ1-3 - TRBV4-3 TRBD1 CASSHQVGDRGGHTIYF TGCGCCAGCAGCCACCAAGTGGGGGACAGGGGGGGACACACCATATATTTT
TRBJ1-1 - TRBV19 - CASSSPGAMVTEAFF TGTGCCAGTAGTAGTCCAGGGGCAATGGTAACTGAAGCTTTCTTT
TRBJ2-1 - TRBV14 - CASSQRDRHNEQFF TGTGCCAGCAGCCAACGAGACAGACACAATGAGCAGTTCTTC
TRBJ2-5 - TRBV7-9 - CASSFRETQYF TGTGCCAGCAGCTTCCGAGAGACCCAGTACTTC
TRBJ2-7 - TRBV12-2 - CASRLPPRPELYEQYF TGTGCAAGTCGCCTCCCCCCGAGGCCGGAACTCTACGAGCAGTACTTC
TRBJ2-7 - TRBV9 - CASSGTGTPRYF TGTGCCAGCAGCGGGACCGGGACACCTCGCTACTTC
TRBJ1-5 once TRBV28 - CASSPHGGAGQPQHF TGTGCCAGCAGTCCCCATGGGGGGGCGGGACAGCCCCAGCATTTT
TRBJ1-5 once TRBV24-1 - CATSDPAETPRFNQPQHF TGTGCCACCAGTGACCCCGCAGAGACTCCCAGATTTAATCAGCCCCAGCATTTT
TRBJ1-2 - TRBV12-3/TRBV12-4 TRBD1 CASSLEGAGYTF TGTGCCAGCAGTTTAGAGGGGGCTGGCTACACCTTC
TRBJ2-7 - TRBV5-1 - CASSPSGGIVYEQYF TGCGCCAGCAGCCCTTCAGGGGGGATCGTATACGAGCAGTACTTC
TRBJ1-1 - TRBV3-1/TRBV3-2 - CASSPAQRNTEAFF TGTGCCAGCAGCCCCGCCCAGCGGAACACTGAAGCTTTCTTT
TRBJ1-5 - TRBV19 - CASSRQRGGNQPQHF TGTGCCAGTAGTAGGCAGCGGGGGGGCAATCAGCCCCAGCATTTT
TRBJ1-1 once TRBV7-9 - CASSLKETNTEAFF TGTGCCAGCAGCTTGAAGGAGACGAACACTGAAGCTTTCTTT
TRBJ1-2 - TRBV2 - CASSSGSNYGYTF TGTGCCAGCAGTTCCGGTTCTAACTATGGCTACACCTTC
TRBJ1-2 once TRBV6-5 TRBD1 CASSYSSTGAWYGYTF TGTGCCAGCAGTTACTCATCGACAGGGGCATGGTATGGCTACACCTTC
TRBJ1-1 - TRBV30 - CASLPRQNTEAFF TGTGCCTCCCTCCCCAGGCAGAACACTGAAGCTTTCTTT
TRBJ2-5 - TRBV4-3 - CASSQDLQREETQYF TGCGCCAGCAGCCAAGATCTTCAGCGGGAAGAGACCCAGTACTTC
TRBJ1-5 once TRBV24-1 - CATSDLLSREENQPQHF TGTGCCACCAGTGATTTGCTGTCGAGGGAAGAGAATCAGCCCCAGCATTTT
TRBJ2-2 - TRBV5-1 - CASSLGAGLLSNTGELFF TGCGCCAGCAGCTTGGGAGCAGGACTCCTCTCGAACACCGGGGAGCTGTTTTTT
TRBJ2-7 - TRBV21-1 - CASSKAGITSGSYEQYF TGTGCCAGCAGCAAAGCAGGTATAACTAGCGGTTCCTACGAGCAGTACTTC
TRBJ2-1 - TRBV19 TRBD2 CASADLAGSNEQFF TGTGCCAGTGCTGACCTAGCGGGCAGCAATGAGCAGTTCTTC
TRBJ2-2 - TRBV5-6 TRBD1 CASSWDRLAGELFF TGTGCCAGCAGCTGGGACAGGTTGGCCGGGGAGCTGTTTTTT
TRBJ2-2 - TRBV9 TRBD2 CASSALLGGSGDFTGELFF TGTGCCAGCAGCGCCCTACTGGGTGGTAGCGGGGACTTCACCGGGGAGCTGTTTTTT
TRBJ1-1 - TRBV5-1 TRBD1 CASSLAGPGQGQGAEAFF TGCGCCAGCAGCTTGGCCGGACCGGGACAGGGGCAGGGAGCTGAAGCTTTCTTT
TRBJ1-2 - TRBV2 - CASQDPGFYGYTF TGTGCCAGCCAAGACCCAGGTTTCTATGGCTACACCTTC
TRBJ2-1 few TRBV29-1 - CSARGSGPYNEQFF TGCAGCGCCCGAGGTAGCGGACCCTACAATGAGCAGTTCTTC
TRBJ1-5 - TRBV28 - CASRRSMGNQPQHF TGTGCCAGCAGACGGTCCATGGGCAATCAGCCCCAGCATTTT
TRBJ2-5 - TRBV7-2 - CASSPEVWREETQYF TGTGCCAGCAGCCCCGAGGTATGGCGGGAAGAGACCCAGTACTTC
TRBJ1-1 - TRBV12-3/TRBV12-4 - CASSFLRNTEAFF TGTGCCAGCAGTTTCCTACGGAACACTGAAGCTTTCTTT
TRBJ2-2 - TRBV6-5 TRBD1 CASSQDRGLGELFF TGTGCCAGCAGTCAGGACAGGGGGCTAGGGGAGCTGTTTTTT
TRBJ1-2 - TRBV30 - CAWSQGHRVPGGGYTF TGTGCCTGGAGCCAAGGACACAGGGTCCCGGGGGGCGGCTACACCTTC